This T cell receptor beta chain was obtained from a study of cytomegalovirus exposure and HLA in healthy donors. Overall study context: The 90 to 150 validation repertoires used the same platform as the roughly 610 first-cohort repertoires, a later analysis reported.

Trimming pared 3 bases from V and 5 bases from J, leaving 5 bases between. Germline CDR1 is DFQATT and CDR2 is SNEGSKA (reference sequence). The CDR3 runs 11 residues. TCRdb's copy holds only in-frame clones and misses some; the assay was immunoSEQ multiplex PCR. This table holds about 130,000 clones, around 94% found once. The chain employs TRBV20-1 and TRBJ2-1; D is unresolved. Sequencing used PBMCs. The sequence derives from a young woman in good health and CMV-seronegative. The CDR3 coding sequence is TGCAGTGCTAGTCCCGACAATGAGCAGTTCTTC. Translation: CSASPDNEQFF.